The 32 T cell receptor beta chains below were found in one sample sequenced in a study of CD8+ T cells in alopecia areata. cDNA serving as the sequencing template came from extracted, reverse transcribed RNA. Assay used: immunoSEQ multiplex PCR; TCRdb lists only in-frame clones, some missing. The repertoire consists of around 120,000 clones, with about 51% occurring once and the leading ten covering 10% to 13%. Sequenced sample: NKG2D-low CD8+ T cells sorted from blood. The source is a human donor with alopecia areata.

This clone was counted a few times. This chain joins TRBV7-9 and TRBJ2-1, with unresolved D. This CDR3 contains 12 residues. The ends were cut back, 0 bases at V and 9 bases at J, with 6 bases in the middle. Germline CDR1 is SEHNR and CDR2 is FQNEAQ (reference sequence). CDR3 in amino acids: CASSLAVPEQFF. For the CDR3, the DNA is TGTGCCAGCAGCTTAGCGGTGCCTGAGCAGTTCTTC.

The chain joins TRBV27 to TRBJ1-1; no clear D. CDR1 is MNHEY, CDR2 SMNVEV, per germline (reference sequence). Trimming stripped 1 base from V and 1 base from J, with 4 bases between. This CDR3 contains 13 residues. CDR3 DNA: TGTGCCAGCAGTTTATTCGGGAACACTGAAGCTTTCTTT. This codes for CASSLFGNTEAFF.

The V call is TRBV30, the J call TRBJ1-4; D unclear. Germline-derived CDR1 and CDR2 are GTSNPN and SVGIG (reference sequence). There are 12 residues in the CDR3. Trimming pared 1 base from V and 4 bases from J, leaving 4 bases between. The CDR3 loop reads CAWSGFNEKLFF. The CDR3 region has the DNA TGTGCCTGGAGTGGTTTTAATGAAAAACTGTTTTTT. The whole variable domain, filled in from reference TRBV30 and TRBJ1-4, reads SQTIHQWPATLVQPVGSPLSLECTVEGTSNPNLYWYRQAAGRGLQLLFYSVGIGQISSEVPQNLSASRPQDRQFILSSKKLLLSDSGFYLCAWSGFNEKLFFGSGTQLSVL.

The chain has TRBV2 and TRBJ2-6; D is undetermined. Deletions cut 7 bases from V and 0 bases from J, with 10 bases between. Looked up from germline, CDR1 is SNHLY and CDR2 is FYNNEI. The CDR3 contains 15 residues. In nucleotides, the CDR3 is TGTGCCAGCACCGCCGGCATCTCTGGGGCCAACGTCCTGACTTTC. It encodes CASTAGISGANVLTF. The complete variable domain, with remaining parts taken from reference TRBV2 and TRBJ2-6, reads EPEVTQTPSHQVTQMGQEVILRCVPISNHLYFYWYRQILGQKVEFLVSFYNNEISEKSEIFDDQFSVERPDGSNFTLKIRSTKLEDSAMYFCASTAGISGANVLTFGAGSRLTVL.

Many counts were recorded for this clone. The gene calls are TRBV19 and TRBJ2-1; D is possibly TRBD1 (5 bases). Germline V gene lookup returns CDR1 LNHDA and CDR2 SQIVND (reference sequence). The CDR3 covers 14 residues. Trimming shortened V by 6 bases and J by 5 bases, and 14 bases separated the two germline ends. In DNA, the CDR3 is TGTGCCAGTAGCAGATTCGGACAACACAATGAGCAGTTCTTC. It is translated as CASSRFGQHNEQFF.

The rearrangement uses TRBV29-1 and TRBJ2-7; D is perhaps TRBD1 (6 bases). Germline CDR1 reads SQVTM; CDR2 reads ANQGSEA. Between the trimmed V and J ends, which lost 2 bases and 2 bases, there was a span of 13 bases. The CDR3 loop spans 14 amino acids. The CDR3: CSVEISGQTYEQYF. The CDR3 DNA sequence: TGCAGCGTTGAAATTTCAGGACAGACCTACGAGCAGTACTTC.

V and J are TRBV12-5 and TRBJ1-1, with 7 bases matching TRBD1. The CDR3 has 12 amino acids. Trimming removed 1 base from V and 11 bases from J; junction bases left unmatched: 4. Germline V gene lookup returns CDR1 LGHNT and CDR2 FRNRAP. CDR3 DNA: TGTGCTAGTGGTTTGGCAGGGACAGAGGCTTTCTTT. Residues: CASGLAGTEAFF. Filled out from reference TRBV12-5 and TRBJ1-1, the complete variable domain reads DARVTQTPRHKVTEMGQEVTMRCQPILGHNTVFWYRQTMMQGLELLAYFRNRAPLDDSGMPKDRFSAEMPDATLATLKIQPSEPRDSAVYFCASGLAGTEAFFGQGTRLTVV.

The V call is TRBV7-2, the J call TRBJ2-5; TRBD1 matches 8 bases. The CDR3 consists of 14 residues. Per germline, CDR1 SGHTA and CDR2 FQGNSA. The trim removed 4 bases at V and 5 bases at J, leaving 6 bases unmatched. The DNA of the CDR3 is TGTGCCAGCAGCTACCCAGGGGGCTGGGAGACCCAGTACTTC. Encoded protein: CASSYPGGWETQYF.

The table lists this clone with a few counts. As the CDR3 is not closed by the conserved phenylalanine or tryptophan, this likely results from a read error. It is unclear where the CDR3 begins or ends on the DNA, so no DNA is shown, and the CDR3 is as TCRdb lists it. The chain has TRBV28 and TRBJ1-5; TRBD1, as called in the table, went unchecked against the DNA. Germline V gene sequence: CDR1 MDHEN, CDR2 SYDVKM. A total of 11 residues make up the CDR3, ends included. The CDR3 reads CASYGQGVARL.

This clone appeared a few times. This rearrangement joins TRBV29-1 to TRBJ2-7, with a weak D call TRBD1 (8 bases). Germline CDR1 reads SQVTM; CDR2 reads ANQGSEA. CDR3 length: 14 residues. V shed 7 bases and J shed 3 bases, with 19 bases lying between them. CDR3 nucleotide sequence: TGCAGCGCCGACACAACAGGGGGGGGCTACGAGCAGTACTTC. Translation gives CSADTTGGGYEQYF.

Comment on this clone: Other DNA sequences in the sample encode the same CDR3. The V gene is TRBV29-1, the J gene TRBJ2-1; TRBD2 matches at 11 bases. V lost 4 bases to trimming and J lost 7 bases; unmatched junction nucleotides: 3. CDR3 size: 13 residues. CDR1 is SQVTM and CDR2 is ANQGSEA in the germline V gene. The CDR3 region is CSVVGLAGNEQFF. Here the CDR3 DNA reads TGCAGCGTTGTCGGACTAGCGGGTAATGAGCAGTTCTTC.

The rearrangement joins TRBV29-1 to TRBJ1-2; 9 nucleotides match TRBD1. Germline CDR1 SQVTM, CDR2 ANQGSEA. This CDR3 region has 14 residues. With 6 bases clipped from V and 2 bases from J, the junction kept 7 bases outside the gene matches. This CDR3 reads CSVNRQGGNYGYTF. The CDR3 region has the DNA TGCAGCGTGAATCGACAGGGGGGAAACTATGGCTACACCTTC.

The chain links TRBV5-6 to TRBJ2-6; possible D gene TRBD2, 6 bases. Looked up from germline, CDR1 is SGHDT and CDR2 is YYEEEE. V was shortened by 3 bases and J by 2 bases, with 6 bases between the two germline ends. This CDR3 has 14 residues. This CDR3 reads CASSWGAGANVLTF. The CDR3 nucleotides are TGTGCCAGCAGCTGGGGGGCTGGGGCCAACGTCCTGACTTTC. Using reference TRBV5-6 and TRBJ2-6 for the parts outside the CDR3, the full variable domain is DAGVTQSPTHLIKTRGQQVTLRCSPKSGHDTVSWYQQALGQGPQFIFQYYEEEERQRGNFPDRFSGHQFPNYSSELNVNALLLGDSALYLCASSWGAGANVLTFGAGSRLTVL.

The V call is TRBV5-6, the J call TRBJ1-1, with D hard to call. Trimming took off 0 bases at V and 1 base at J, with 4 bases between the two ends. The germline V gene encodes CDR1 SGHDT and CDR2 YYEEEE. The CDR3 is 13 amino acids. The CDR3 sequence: CASSLAGNTEAFF. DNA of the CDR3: TGTGCCAGCAGCTTGGCGGGGAACACTGAAGCTTTCTTT. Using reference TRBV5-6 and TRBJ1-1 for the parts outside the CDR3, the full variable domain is DAGVTQSPTHLIKTRGQQVTLRCSPKSGHDTVSWYQQALGQGPQFIFQYYEEEERQRGNFPDRFSGHQFPNYSSELNVNALLLGDSALYLCASSLAGNTEAFFGQGTRLTVV.

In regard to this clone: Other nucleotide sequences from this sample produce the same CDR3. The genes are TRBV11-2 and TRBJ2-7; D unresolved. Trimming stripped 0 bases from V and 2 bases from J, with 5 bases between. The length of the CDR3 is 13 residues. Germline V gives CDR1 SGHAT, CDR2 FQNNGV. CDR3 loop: CASSLEVPYEQYF. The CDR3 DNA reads TGTGCCAGCAGCTTAGAGGTACCCTACGAGCAGTACTTC. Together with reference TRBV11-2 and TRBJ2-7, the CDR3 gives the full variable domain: EAGVAQSPRYKIIEKRQSVAFWCNPISGHATLYWYQQILGQGPKLLIQFQNNGVVDDSQLPKDRFSAERLKGVDSTLKIQPAKLEDSAVYLCASSLEVPYEQYFGPGTRLTVT.

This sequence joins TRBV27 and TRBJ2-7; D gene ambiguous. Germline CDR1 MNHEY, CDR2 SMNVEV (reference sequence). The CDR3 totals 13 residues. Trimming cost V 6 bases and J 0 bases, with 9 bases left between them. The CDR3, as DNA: TGTGCCAGCAGCCCCTCGATCTCCTACGAGCAGTACTTC. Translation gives CASSPSISYEQYF.

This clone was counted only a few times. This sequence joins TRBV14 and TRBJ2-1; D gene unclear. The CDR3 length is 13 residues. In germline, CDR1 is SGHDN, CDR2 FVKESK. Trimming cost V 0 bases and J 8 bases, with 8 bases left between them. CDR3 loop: CASSQDVWDEQFF. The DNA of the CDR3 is TGTGCCAGCAGCCAAGATGTCTGGGATGAGCAGTTCTTC.

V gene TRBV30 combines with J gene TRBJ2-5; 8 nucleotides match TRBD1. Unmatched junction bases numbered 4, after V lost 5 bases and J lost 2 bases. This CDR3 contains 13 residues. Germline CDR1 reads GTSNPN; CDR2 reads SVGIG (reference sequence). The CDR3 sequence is CAWDRGSQETQYF. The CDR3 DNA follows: TGTGCCTGGGACAGGGGAAGTCAAGAGACCCAGTACTTC.

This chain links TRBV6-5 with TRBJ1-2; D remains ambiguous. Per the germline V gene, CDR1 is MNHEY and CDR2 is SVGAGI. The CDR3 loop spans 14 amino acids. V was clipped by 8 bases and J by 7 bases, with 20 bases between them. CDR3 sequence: CASGLAGPLGGYTF. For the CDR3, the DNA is TGTGCCAGCGGGCTTGCCGGGCCTCTCGGTGGCTACACCTTC.

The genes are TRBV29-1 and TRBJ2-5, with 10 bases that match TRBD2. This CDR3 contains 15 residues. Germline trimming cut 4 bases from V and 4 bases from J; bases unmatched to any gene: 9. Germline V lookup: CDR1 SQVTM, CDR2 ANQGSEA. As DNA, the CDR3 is TGCAGCGTTGGTAGCGCGAGACTAGCGGGAGAGACCCAGTACTTC. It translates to CSVGSARLAGETQYF.

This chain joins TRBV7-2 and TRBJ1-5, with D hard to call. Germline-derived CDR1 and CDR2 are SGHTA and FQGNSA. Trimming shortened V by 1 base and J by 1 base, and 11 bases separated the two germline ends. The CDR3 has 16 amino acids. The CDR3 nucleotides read TGTGCCAGCAGCTTAGGGGTAGTGTTAAGCAATCAGCCCCAGCATTTT. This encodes CASSLGVVLSNQPQHF.

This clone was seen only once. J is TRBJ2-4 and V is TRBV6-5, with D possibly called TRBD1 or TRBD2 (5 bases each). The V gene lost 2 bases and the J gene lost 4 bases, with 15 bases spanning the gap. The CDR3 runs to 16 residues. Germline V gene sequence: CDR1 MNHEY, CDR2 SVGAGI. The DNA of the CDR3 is TGTGCCAGCAGTTACGGTTTCGGGACGGAGAAAAACATTCAGTACTTC. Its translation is CASSYGFGTEKNIQYF.

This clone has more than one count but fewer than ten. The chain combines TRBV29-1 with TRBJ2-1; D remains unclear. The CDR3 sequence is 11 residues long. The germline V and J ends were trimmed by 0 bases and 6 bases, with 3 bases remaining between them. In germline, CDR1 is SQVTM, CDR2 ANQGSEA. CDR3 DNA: TGCAGCGTTGAAGAGTTCAATGAGCAGTTCTTC. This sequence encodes CSVEEFNEQFF.

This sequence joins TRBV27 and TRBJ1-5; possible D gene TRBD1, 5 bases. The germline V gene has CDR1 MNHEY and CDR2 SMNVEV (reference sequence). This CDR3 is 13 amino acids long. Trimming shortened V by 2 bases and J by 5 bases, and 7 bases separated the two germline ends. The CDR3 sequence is CASSLRGDQPQHF. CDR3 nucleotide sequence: TGTGCCAGCAGTTTACGGGGGGATCAGCCCCAGCATTTT.

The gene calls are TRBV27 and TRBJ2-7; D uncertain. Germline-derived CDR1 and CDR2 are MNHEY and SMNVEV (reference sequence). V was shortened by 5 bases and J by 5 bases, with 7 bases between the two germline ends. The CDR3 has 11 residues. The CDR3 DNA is TGTGCCAGCAGTGCCGGAAACGAGCAGTACTTC. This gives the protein CASSAGNEQYF.

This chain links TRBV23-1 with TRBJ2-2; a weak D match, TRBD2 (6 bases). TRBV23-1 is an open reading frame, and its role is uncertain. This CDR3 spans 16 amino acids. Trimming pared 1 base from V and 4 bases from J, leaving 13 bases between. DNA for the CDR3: TGCGCCAGCAGTCAATTGCGGGATTTGGGCACCGGGGAGCTGTTTTTT. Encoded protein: CASSQLRDLGTGELFF.

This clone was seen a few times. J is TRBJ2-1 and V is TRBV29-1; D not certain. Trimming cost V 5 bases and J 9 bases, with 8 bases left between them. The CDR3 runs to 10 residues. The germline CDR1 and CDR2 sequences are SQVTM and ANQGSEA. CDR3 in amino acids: CSVTVIEQFF. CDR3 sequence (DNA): TGCAGCGTTACCGTAATTGAGCAGTTCTTC.

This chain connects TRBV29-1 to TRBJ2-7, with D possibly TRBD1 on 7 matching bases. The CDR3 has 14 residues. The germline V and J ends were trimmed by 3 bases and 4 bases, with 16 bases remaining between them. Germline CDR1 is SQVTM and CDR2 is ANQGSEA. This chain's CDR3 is CSVDTAGGGYEQYF. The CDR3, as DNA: TGCAGCGTTGATACGGCAGGGGGAGGTTACGAGCAGTACTTC.

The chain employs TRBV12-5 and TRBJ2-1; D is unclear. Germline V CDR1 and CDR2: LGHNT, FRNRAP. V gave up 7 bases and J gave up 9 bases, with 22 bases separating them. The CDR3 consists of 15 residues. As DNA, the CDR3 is TGTGCTAGTGCCTTCCCGACCGGGTCCCCGAGTGAGCAGTTCTTC. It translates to CASAFPTGSPSEQFF.

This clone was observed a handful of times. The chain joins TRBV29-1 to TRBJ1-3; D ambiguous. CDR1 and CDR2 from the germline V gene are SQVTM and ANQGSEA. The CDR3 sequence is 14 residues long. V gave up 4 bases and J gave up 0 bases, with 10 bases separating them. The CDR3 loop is CSVVLGISGNTIYF. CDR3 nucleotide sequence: TGCAGCGTTGTTTTAGGGATCTCTGGAAACACCATATATTTT.

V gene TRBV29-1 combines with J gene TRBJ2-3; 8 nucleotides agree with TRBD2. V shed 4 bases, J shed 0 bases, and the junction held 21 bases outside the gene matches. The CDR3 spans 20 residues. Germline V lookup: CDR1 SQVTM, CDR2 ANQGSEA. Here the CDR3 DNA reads TGCAGCGTTGTTCTAGAACAGGGCCGGCGGGGGGCAACTAGCACAGATACGCAGTATTTT. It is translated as CSVVLEQGRRGATSTDTQYF.

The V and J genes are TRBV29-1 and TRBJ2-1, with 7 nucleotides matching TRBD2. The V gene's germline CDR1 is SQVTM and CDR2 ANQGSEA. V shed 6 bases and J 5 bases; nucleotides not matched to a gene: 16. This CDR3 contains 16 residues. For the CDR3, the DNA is TGCAGCGTCAATTCTGTTCGCGGGAGAGGGGACAATGAGCAGTTCTTC. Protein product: CSVNSVRGRGDNEQFF.